These T cell receptor beta chains were read from a single sample in a study of T cell responses to AZD1222 COVID-19 vaccine. The protocol was immunoSEQ multiplex PCR, while the TCRdb copy is restricted to in-frame clones and leaves out a portion. The sample records approximately 130,000 clones, approximately 90% being singletons. The sample here was peripheral blood, taken on day 0 of AZD1222 vaccination. These receptors were collected from an adult in good health. Each CDR3 is given with its conserved first and last residue.

J gene | V gene | CDR3 protein
TRBJ2-7 | TRBV11-2 | CASSLAQGAGQYF
TRBJ2-3 | TRBV29-1 | CSVEDQSLTDTQYF
TRBJ2-7 | TRBV6-5 | CASSYSKYGDLYEQYF
TRBJ2-1 | TRBV5-1 | CASSQGFNNEQFF
TRBJ1-6 | TRBV3-1/TRBV3-2 | CASSPGTETSPLHF
TRBJ1-1 | TRBV28 | CASSWAGENTEAFF
TRBJ1-2 | TRBV4-1 | CASRLRDGGAGYTF
TRBJ2-1 | TRBV19 | CASSNFQGEQFF
TRBJ2-2 | TRBV10-3 | CAISEADRTSGRGPETGELFF
TRBJ2-1 | TRBV5-1 | CASSQGLAGAREQFF
TRBJ2-1 | TRBV9 | CASSVDGRESGEQFF
TRBJ2-7 | TRBV6-5 | CASSPRTTTYEQYF
TRBJ2-7 | TRBV7-2 | CASSLAGAGGTYEQYF
TRBJ2-3 | TRBV4-1 | CASSQDYYGTSSSTDTQYF
TRBJ2-2 | TRBV2 | CASREQFANTGELFF
TRBJ1-4 | TRBV27 | CASSPFVGGREKLFF
TRBJ1-5 | TRBV27 | CASRKWTGFSNQPQHF
TRBJ2-1 | TRBV5-1 | CASFGAGGSYNEQFF
TRBJ2-1 | TRBV10-1 | CASSPGQTKQFF
TRBJ1-1 | TRBV21-1 | CASSKETFGDKRSNTEAFF
TRBJ2-3 | TRBV27 | CASSRLVTDTQYF
TRBJ2-5 | TRBV18 | CASSPGTLPETQYF
TRBJ2-1 | TRBV18 | CASSPKGQGAINEQFF
TRBJ2-7 | TRBV6-5 | CASSYPGAGLYEQYF
TRBJ2-1 | TRBV28 | CASSLAGKWDEQFF
TRBJ2-2 | TRBV2 | CASSEQGTGELFF
TRBJ2-7 | TRBV6-7 | CASSYPTGTGPASYEQYF
TRBJ1-2 | TRBV10-1 | CASSENRVVGYTF
TRBJ2-3 | TRBV5-4 | CASSLDSSGSLADTQYF
TRBJ2-7 | TRBV27 | CASSRDRGPVYEQYF
TRBJ2-1 | TRBV19 | CASSTPPNEQFF
TRBJ2-1 | TRBV6-1 | CASSERPVRDWFF
TRBJ1-2 | TRBV24-1 | CATSDPGVKYGYTF
TRBJ1-1 | TRBV6-1 | CASSELRSPNTEAFF
TRBJ1-1 | TRBV10-1 | CASRDRDNQEAFF
TRBJ1-2 | TRBV5-8 | CASSFKGRAYGYTF
TRBJ1-4 | TRBV6-1 | CASSEGTAREKLFF
TRBJ2-3 | TRBV19 | CASSARGTDTQYF
TRBJ2-7 | TRBV5-1 | CASSTGQGREQYF